A single sample gave rise to the 3 T cell receptor beta chains below, sequenced in a study of blood T cell repertoires in COVID-19. The table came from immunoSEQ multiplex PCR; TCRdb's copy has only in-frame clones and leaves some out. This table holds under 450,000 clones, 80% to 85% found once. Material: PBMCs or T cells enriched from blood (not recorded which). The receptors were gathered from a woman in her forties or fifties who had recovered from COVID-19.

The rearrangement joins TRBV9 to TRBJ1-6; 9 bases fit TRBD1. Losses at the gene ends were 4 bases for V and 10 bases for J; bases not matched to a gene: 6. In germline, CDR1 is SGDLS, CDR2 YYNGEE. The CDR3 spans 14 residues. The CDR3 nucleotides read TGTGCCAGCAGCCCCGGGACAGGGTGGTCACCCCTCCACTTT. It yields the protein CASSPGTGWSPLHF.

This clone was seen more than once but under ten times. This chain connects TRBV19 to TRBJ1-2; D perhaps matches TRBD1 (6 bases). The CDR3 runs 14 residues. Germline-derived CDR1 and CDR2 are LNHDA and SQIVND (reference sequence). The V end was cut by 6 bases, the J end by 2 bases, with 13 bases between. CDR3 nucleotide sequence: TGTGCCAGTAGCTTTCGGGGGGCAAACTATGGCTACACCTTC. Translation gives CASSFRGANYGYTF.

This clone was picked up one time. DNA for the CDR3: TGTGCCAGCAGCCTGTTTAATTCACCCCTCCACTTT. Amino acid sequence: CASSLFNSPLHF. This chain links TRBV5-4 with TRBJ1-6, with no clear D. Germline V gene lookup returns CDR1 SGHNT and CDR2 YYREEE (reference sequence). The CDR3 consists of 12 residues. V was clipped by 4 bases and J by 6 bases, with 5 bases between them.